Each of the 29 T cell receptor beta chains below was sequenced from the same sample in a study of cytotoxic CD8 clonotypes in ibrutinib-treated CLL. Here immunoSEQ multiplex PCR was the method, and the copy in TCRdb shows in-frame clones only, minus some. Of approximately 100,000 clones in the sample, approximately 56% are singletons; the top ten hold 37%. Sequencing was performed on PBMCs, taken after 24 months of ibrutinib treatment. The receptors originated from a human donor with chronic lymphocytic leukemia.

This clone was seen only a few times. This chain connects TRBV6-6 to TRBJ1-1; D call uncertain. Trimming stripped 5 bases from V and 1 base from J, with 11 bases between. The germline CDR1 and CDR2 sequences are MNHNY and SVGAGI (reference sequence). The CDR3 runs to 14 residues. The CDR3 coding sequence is TGTGCCAGCAGTCCGAGGACGGGGAACACTGAAGCTTTCTTT. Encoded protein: CASSPRTGNTEAFF.

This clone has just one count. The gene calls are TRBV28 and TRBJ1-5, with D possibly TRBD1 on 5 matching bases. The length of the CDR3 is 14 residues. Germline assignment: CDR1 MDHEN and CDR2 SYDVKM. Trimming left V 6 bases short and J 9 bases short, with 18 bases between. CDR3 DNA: TGTGCCAGCAGCCGCTCCGGGGGATCTCGGCCCCAGCATTTT. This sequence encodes CASSRSGGSRPQHF.

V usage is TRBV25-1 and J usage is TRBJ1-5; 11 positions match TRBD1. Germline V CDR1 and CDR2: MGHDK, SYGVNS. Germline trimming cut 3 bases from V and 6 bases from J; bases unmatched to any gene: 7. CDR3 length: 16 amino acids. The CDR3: CASSDPGTGGLQPQHF. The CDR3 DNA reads TGTGCCAGCAGTGATCCCGGGACAGGGGGTCTTCAGCCCCAGCATTTT. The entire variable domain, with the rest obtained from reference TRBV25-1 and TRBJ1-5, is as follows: EADIYQTPRYLVIGTGKKITLECSQTMGHDKMYWYQQDPGMELHLIHYSYGVNSTEKGDLSSESTVSRIRTEHFPLTLESARPSHTSQYLCASSDPGTGGLQPQHFGDGTRLSIL.

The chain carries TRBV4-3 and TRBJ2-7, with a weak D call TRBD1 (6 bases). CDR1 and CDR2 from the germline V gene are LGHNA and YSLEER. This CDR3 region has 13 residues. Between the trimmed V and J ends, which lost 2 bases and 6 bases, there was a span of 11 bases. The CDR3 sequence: CASSQFRGGEQYF. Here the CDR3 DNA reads TGCGCCAGCAGCCAATTCAGGGGCGGCGAGCAGTACTTC.

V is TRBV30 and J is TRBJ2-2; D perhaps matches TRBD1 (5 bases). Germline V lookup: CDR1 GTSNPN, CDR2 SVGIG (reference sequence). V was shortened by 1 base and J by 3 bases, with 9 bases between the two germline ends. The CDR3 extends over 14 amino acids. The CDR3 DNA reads TGTGCCTGGAGTGAGGGGCTTGACACCGGGGAGCTGTTTTTT. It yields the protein CAWSEGLDTGELFF.

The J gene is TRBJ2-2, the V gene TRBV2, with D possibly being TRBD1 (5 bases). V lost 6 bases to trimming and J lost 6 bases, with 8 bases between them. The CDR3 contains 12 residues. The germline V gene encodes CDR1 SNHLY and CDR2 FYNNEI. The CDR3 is CASRQGPGELFF. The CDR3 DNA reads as TGTGCCAGCAGGCAGGGTCCCGGGGAGCTGTTTTTT.

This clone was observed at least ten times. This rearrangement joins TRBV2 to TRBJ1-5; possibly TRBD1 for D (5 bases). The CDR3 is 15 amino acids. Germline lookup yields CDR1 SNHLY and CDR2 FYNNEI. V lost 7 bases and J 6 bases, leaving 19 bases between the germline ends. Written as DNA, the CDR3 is TGTGCCAGCAACCCCCGGGCGGGGGGGACTCAGCCCCAGCATTTT. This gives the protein CASNPRAGGTQPQHF.

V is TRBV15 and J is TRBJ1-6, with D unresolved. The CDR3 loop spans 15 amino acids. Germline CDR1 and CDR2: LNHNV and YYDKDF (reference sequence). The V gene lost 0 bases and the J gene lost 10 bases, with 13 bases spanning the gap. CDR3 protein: CATSREVQDPSPLHF. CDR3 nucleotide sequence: TGTGCCACCAGCAGAGAAGTGCAGGACCCATCACCCCTCCACTTT.

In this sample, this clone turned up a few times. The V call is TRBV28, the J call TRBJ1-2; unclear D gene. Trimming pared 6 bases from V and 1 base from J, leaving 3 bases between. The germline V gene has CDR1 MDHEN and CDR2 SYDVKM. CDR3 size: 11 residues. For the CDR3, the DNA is TGTGCCAGCAGCAGTAACTATGGCTACACCTTC. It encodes CASSSNYGYTF.

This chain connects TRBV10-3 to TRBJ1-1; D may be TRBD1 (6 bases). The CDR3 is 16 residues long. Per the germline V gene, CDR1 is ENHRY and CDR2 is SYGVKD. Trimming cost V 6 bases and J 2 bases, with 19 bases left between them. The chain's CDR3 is CAISGQFGKGNTEAFF. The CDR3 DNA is TGTGCCATCAGCGGACAGTTTGGTAAGGGCAACACTGAAGCTTTCTTT.

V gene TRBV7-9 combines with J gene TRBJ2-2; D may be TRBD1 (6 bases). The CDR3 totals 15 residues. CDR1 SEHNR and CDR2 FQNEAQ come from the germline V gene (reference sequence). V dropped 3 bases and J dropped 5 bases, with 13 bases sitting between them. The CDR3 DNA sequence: TGTGCCAGCAGCTTCCTTGGGGGCCCAACCGGGGAGCTGTTTTTT. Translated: CASSFLGGPTGELFF.

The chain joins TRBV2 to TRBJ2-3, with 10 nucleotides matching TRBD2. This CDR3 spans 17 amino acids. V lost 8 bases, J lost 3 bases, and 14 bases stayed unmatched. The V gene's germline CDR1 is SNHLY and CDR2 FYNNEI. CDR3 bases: TGTGCCAGCTTCGATAGCGGGGGGCCCATCCGGACAGATACGCAGTATTTT. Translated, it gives CASFDSGGPIRTDTQYF.

CDR3 nucleotide sequence: TGTGCCAGCAGCTCCCAACCGGGACAGGGGTGGTATTTT. Protein: CASSSQPGQGWYF. V is TRBV11-3 and J is TRBJ2-3, with TRBD1 matching over 10 bases. V trimming: 4 bases; J trimming: 14 bases; junction bases outside the gene matches: 9. Germline lookup yields CDR1 SGHNT and CDR2 YENEEA. The CDR3 is 13 residues long.

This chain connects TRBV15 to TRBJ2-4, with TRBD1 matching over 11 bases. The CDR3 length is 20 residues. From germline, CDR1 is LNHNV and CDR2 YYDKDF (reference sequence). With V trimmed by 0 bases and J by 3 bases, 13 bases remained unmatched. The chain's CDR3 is CATSRDGRGQGALGKNIQYF. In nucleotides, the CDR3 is TGTGCCACCAGCAGAGATGGTAGAGGACAGGGGGCTTTAGGCAAAAACATTCAGTACTTC.

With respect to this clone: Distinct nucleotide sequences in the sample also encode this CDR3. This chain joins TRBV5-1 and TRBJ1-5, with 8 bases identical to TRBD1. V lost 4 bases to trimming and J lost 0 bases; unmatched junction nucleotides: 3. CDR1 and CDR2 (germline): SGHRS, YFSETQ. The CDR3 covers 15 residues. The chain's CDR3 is CASSPTGGSNQPQHF. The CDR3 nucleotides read TGCGCCAGCAGCCCCACAGGGGGTAGCAATCAGCCCCAGCATTTT.

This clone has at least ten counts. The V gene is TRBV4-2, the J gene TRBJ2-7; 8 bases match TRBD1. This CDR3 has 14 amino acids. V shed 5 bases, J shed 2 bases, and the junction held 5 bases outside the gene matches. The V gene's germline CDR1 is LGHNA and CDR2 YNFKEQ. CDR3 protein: CASSGGQGAYEQYF. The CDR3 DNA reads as TGTGCCAGCAGCGGCGGACAGGGAGCCTACGAGCAGTACTTC.

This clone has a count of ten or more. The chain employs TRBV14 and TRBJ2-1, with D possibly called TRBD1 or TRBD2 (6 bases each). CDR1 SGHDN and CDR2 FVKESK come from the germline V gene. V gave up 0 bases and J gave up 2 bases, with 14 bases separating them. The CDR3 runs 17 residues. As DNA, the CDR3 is TGTGCCAGCAGCCAAGATTACCGGGGGCCCACCTACAATGAGCAGTTCTTC. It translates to CASSQDYRGPTYNEQFF.

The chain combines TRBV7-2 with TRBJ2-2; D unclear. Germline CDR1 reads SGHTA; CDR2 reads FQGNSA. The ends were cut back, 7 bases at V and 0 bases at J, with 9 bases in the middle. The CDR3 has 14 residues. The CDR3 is CASTPLANTGELFF. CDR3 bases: TGTGCCAGCACCCCTTTGGCGAACACCGGGGAGCTGTTTTTT.

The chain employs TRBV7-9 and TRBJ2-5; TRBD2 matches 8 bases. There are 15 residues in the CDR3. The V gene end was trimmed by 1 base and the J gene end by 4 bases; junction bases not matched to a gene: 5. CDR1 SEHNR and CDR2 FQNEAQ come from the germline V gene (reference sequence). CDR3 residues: CASSLGRTSRETQYF. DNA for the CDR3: TGTGCCAGCAGCTTAGGTCGGACTAGCCGAGAGACCCAGTACTTC.

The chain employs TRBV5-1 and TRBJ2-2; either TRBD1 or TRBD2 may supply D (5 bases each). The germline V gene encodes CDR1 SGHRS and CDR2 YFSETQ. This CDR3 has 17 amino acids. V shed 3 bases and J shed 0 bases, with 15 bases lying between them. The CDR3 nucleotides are TGCGCCAGCAGCTCCCGGGGCCGGGGCGCGAACACCGGGGAGCTGTTTTTT. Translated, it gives CASSSRGRGANTGELFF.

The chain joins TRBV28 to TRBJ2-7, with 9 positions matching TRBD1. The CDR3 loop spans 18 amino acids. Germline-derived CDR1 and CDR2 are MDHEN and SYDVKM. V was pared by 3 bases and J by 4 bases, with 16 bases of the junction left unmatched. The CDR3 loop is CASSFPMGGGQGRYEQYF. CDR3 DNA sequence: TGTGCCAGCAGTTTCCCCATGGGGGGAGGACAGGGGAGGTACGAGCAGTACTTC.

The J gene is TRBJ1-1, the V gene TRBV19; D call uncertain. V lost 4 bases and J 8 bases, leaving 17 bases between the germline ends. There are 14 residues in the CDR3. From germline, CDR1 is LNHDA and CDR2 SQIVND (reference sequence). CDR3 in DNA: TGTGCCAGTAGTAACCCTGGAGGCCTTAGGGAAGCTTTCTTT. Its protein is CASSNPGGLREAFF.

This CDR3 is CASAAPRAPYEQYF. CDR3 sequence (DNA): TGTGCCAGCGCGGCGCCCCGGGCGCCCTACGAGCAGTACTTC. This chain connects TRBV2 to TRBJ2-7, with no clear D. The CDR3 has 14 residues. Per the germline V gene, CDR1 is SNHLY and CDR2 is FYNNEI. The germline V and J ends were trimmed by 8 bases and 2 bases, with 16 bases remaining between them.

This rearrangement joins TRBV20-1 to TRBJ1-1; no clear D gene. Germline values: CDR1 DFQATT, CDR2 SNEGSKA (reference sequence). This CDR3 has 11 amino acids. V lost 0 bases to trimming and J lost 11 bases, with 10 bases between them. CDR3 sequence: CSARDIAGAFF. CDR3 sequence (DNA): TGCAGTGCTAGAGATATCGCGGGCGCTTTCTTT.

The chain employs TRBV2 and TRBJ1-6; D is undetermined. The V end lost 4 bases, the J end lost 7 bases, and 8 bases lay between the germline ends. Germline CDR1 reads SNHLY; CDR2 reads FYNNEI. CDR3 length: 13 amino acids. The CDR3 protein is CASSGRVNSPLHF. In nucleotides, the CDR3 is TGTGCCAGCAGTGGGCGGGTCAATTCACCCCTCCACTTT.

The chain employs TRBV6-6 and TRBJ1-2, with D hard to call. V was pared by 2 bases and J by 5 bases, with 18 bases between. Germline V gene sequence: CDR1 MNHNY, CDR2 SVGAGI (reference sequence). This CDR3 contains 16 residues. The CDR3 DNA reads TGTGCCAGCAGTTACCGGACCCAGGCAGGAGGGTATGGCTACACCTTC. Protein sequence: CASSYRTQAGGYGYTF.

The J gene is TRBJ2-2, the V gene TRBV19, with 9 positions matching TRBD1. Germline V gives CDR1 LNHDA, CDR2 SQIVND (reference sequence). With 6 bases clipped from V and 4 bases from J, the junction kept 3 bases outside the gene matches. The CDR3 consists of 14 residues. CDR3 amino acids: CASRGQGRTGELFF. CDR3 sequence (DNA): TGTGCCAGTAGGGGACAGGGCCGCACCGGGGAGCTGTTTTTT.

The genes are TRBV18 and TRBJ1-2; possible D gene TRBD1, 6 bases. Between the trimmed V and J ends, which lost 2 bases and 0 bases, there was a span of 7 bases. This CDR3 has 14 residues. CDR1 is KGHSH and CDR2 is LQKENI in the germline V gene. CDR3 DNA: TGTGCCAGCTCACCAGGACAGACTAACTATGGCTACACCTTC. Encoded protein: CASSPGQTNYGYTF.

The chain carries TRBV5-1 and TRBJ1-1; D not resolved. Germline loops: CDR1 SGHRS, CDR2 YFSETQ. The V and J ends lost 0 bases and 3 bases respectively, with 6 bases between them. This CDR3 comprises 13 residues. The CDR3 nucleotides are TGCGCCAGCAGCTTGGGGGTGGACACTGAAGCTTTCTTT. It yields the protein CASSLGVDTEAFF.